The rows below give T cell receptor beta chains drawn from one sample of a study of blood T cells in healthy people across ages. TCRdb re-called the 5' RACE reads with MiXCR, one entry per CDR3 protein. In the table there are approximately 2,000,000 distinct CDR3 sequences, more than 35% of which are singletons. Sequencing input: blood. The receptors stem from a human donor in good health. Both conserved end residues are part of each CDR3. The D gene is left open where the match is weak. Clone size is given for some rows only: seen once, a few or many times, or a class if the clone is expanded.

d_gene,v_gene,j_gene,abundance,CDR3nt,CDR3aa
TRBD2,TRBV20-1,TRBJ2-3,-,TGCAGTGCTAGGCGGGGGGGAAACACAGATACGCAGTATTTT,CSARRGGNTDTQYF
TRBD1,TRBV4-1,TRBJ1-2,-,TGCGCCAGCAGCCAACCACACGACCGGGACAGAGGCTATGGCTACACCTTC,CASSQPHDRDRGYGYTF
-,TRBV5-1,TRBJ2-7,-,TGCGCCAGCAGCTTTTCCCTTTCCTCCGAGCAGTACTTC,CASSFSLSSEQYF
-,TRBV9,TRBJ1-2,few,TGTGCCAGCAGCGCCCGGGTGGGGGCCGAATATGGCTACACCTTC,CASSARVGAEYGYTF
-,TRBV7-2,TRBJ1-2,few,TGTGCCAGCAGCTTACTAGGATCGTCTACCTATGGCTACACCTTC,CASSLLGSSTYGYTF
TRBD2,TRBV6-4,TRBJ2-1,few,TGTGCCAGCAGTCCTAGCGGTTTCTACAATGAGCAGTTCTTC,CASSPSGFYNEQFF
-,TRBV6-5,TRBJ1-2,few,TGTGCCAGCAGTTACCAGGGCTGGGACTATGGCTACACCTTC,CASSYQGWDYGYTF
TRBD1,TRBV27,TRBJ1-4,few,TGTGCCAGCAGTCCTGCCGGGACAGTGGATGAAAAACTGTTTTTT,CASSPAGTVDEKLFF
-,TRBV7-2,TRBJ2-3,-,TGTGCCAGCAGCTTAGCGGGGGGCATTGGCGCAGATACGCAGTATTTT,CASSLAGGIGADTQYF
TRBD2,TRBV5-1,TRBJ2-1,-,TGCGCCAGCAGGTCCAGCGGGGGGGCCGGGGAGCAGTTCTTC,CASRSSGGAGEQFF
-,TRBV7-2,TRBJ2-7,-,TGTGCCAGCAGCTTCGGGACACCCGTTTACAATGAGCAGTACTTC,CASSFGTPVYNEQYF
TRBD1,TRBV18,TRBJ1-2,once,TGTGCCAGCTCACCACCGCCGGAGGACAGGGATGGCTACACCTTC,CASSPPPEDRDGYTF
TRBD1,TRBV4-1,TRBJ2-3,-,TGCACCAGCAGCCCAGGGGGAACAGATACGCAGTATTTT,CTSSPGGTDTQYF
-,TRBV11-1,TRBJ1-4,-,TGTGCCAGCAGCTCGGACTGGAATGAAAAACTGTTTTTT,CASSSDWNEKLFF
-,TRBV6-2/TRBV6-3,TRBJ2-1,few,TGTGCCAGCACCACGGATTATAGCCATGAGCAGTTCTTC,CASTTDYSHEQFF
-,TRBV7-2,TRBJ1-4,once,TGTGCCAGCAGCCCCAGAGATGGGGGCAGTCCGGACCTTGAAAAACTGTTTTTT,CASSPRDGGSPDLEKLFF
TRBD1,TRBV5-6,TRBJ2-1,-,TGTGCCAGCAGCTCGAATCAGGGGGCATCCTACAATGAGCAGTTCTTC,CASSSNQGASYNEQFF
TRBD1,TRBV7-9,TRBJ2-7,-,TGTGCCAGCTCCCGCCAGGGACAGGGGATAGAGACCCGGTACTTC,CASSRQGQGIETRYF
-,TRBV10-3,TRBJ2-7,many,TGTGCCATCAGTGAGACGGACAGCACCTACGAGCAGTACTTC,CAISETDSTYEQYF
-,TRBV5-1,TRBJ2-5,-,TGCGCCAGCAGACGTGGGCTTCATGGGGAAGAGACCCAGTACTTC,CASRRGLHGEETQYF
-,TRBV2,TRBJ2-1,-,TGTGCCAGCAGTGACCCTCAATTCTCCGGACAGACCAATGAGCAGTTCTTC,CASSDPQFSGQTNEQFF
TRBD1,TRBV12-3/TRBV12-4,TRBJ2-3,few,TGTGCCAGCAGTTCACAGGGGCAAGATACGCAGTATTTT,CASSSQGQDTQYF
TRBD1,TRBV2,TRBJ1-1,-,TGTGCCAGCAGCCCGACAGGGGGAATCTCAGAAGCTTTCTTT,CASSPTGGISEAFF
-,TRBV12-3/TRBV12-4,TRBJ2-6,-,TGTGCCAGCAGACAACTGGGAACTGGGGCCAACGTCCTGACTTTC,CASRQLGTGANVLTF
-,TRBV27,TRBJ2-3,-,TGTGCCAGCAGGGCCCTCGTAGGCAATACGCAGTATTTT,CASRALVGNTQYF
TRBD1,TRBV5-4,TRBJ2-1,-,TGTGCCAGCAGCCCCCGACAGGGTGGCCCCAATGAGCAGTTCTTC,CASSPRQGGPNEQFF
TRBD1,TRBV12-3/TRBV12-4,TRBJ1-2,few,TGTGCCAGCAGCAGAAGACAGGGTTTAAAGGGTTACTATGGCTACACCTTC,CASSRRQGLKGYYGYTF
-,TRBV7-2,TRBJ1-2,-,TGTGCCAGCAGCCTCTACGGTCGAGAGGGCTACACCTTC,CASSLYGREGYTF
-,TRBV5-1,TRBJ1-5,-,TGTGCCAGCAGTTTATCGACGGGAGGACAGCCCCAGCATTTT,CASSLSTGGQPQHF
TRBD1,TRBV12-3/TRBV12-4,TRBJ1-5,-,TGTGCCAGCAGGCACGGACAGGGAGGTCAGCCCCAGCATTTT,CASRHGQGGQPQHF
-,TRBV20-1,TRBJ1-3,-,TGCAGTGCTAGCCGGGGCAGCTCTGGAAACACCATATATTTT,CSASRGSSGNTIYF
-,TRBV12-3/TRBV12-4,TRBJ2-5,-,TGTGCCAGCAGCGTCCACTTTTCAATCGAGACCCAGTACTTC,CASSVHFSIETQYF
-,TRBV12-3/TRBV12-4,TRBJ2-3,-,TGTGCCAGCAGTATCCCCCTTCCAGGGAGCACAGATACGCAGTATTTT,CASSIPLPGSTDTQYF
TRBD1,TRBV29-1,TRBJ1-5,-,TGCAGCACGTTGGGCCACAACGAAACAGGGGGAGATGGCAATCAGCCCCAGCATTTT,CSTLGHNETGGDGNQPQHF
TRBD1,TRBV7-2,TRBJ1-5,-,TGTGCCAGCAGCTTATTCCCGGGACAGGGGAATCAGCCCCAGCATTTT,CASSLFPGQGNQPQHF
TRBD1,TRBV5-1,TRBJ1-2,few,TGCGCCAGCGCAAAAGGGGACAGAAATGGCTACACCTTC,CASAKGDRNGYTF
TRBD2,TRBV15,TRBJ2-7,-,TGTGCCACCAGCAGAGATTGGAGCGGGGGGTCCTACGAGCAGTACTTC,CATSRDWSGGSYEQYF
TRBD1,TRBV4-1,TRBJ2-5,-,TGCGCCAGCAGCCAGGAGGGACAGGGGGCGACCCAGTACTTC,CASSQEGQGATQYF
TRBD2,TRBV4-1,TRBJ2-1,-,TGCGCCAGCAGCCAGGGACTAGCCTACAATGAGCAGTTCTTC,CASSQGLAYNEQFF
TRBD1,TRBV7-9,TRBJ1-2,-,TGTGCCAGCAGCTTAGTGGCGGGGACAGGGGGCACCTATGGCTACACCTTC,CASSLVAGTGGTYGYTF
-,TRBV20-1,TRBJ2-7,-,TGCAGTGCAATGACAAGCTACGAGCAGTACTTC,CSAMTSYEQYF
TRBD1,TRBV4-1,TRBJ2-3,-,TGCGCCAGCAGCCAGATACAGGGGGCGTTCACAGATACGCAGTATTTT,CASSQIQGAFTDTQYF
-,TRBV6-2/TRBV6-3,TRBJ1-5,-,TGTGCCAGCAGTTACTCGCAGGGAGAGAGCAATCAGCCCCAGCATTTT,CASSYSQGESNQPQHF
TRBD1,TRBV15,TRBJ1-4,-,TGTGCCACCCCGGGACAGGGTAATGAAAAACTGTTTTTT,CATPGQGNEKLFF
-,TRBV4-3,TRBJ1-4,few,TGCGCCAGCAGCCAAGGTGTGGGGAATAATGAAAAACTGTTTTTT,CASSQGVGNNEKLFF
-,TRBV27,TRBJ2-3,few,TGTGCCGGCTCTATTCACCAGGATTCATCAGATACGCAGTATTTT,CAGSIHQDSSDTQYF
TRBD1,TRBV20-1,TRBJ1-2,-,TGCAGTGCTATGGGGACAGGGTTAGACTATGGCTACACCTTC,CSAMGTGLDYGYTF
-,TRBV11-2,TRBJ2-1,-,TGTGCCAGCAGCTTAGGGAGGGTAGAGGAGAATGAGCAGTTCTTC,CASSLGRVEENEQFF
TRBD1,TRBV11-2,TRBJ1-5,-,TGTGCCAGCAGCTCGCTAGAGTGGGACAGGGGGTACGAATCGATAAATCAGCCCCAGCATTTT,CASSSLEWDRGYESINQPQHF
TRBD1,TRBV28,TRBJ1-5,-,TGTGCCAGCAGTTTCCCACAGGGGCAGGCCAATCAGCCCCAGCATTTT,CASSFPQGQANQPQHF
-,TRBV29-1,TRBJ1-1,-,TGCAGCGTTGGGGGTCCCGGTAACACTGAAGCTTTCTTT,CSVGGPGNTEAFF
TRBD2,TRBV7-2,TRBJ2-7,-,TGTGCCAGCAGCATAGCGGGGACCTCCTACGAGCAGTACTTC,CASSIAGTSYEQYF
-,TRBV20-1,TRBJ1-2,-,TGCAGTGCTAGGGCGTCCAACAGGGTACGTGGCTACACCTTC,CSARASNRVRGYTF
-,TRBV24-1,TRBJ2-7,few,TGTGCCACCAGTGATTCTGCCGAGCAGTACTTC,CATSDSAEQYF
-,TRBV5-4,TRBJ2-1,once,TGTGCCAGCAGTATGGGGGGCCCTCGCTCCTACAATGAGCAGTTCTTC,CASSMGGPRSYNEQFF
TRBD1,TRBV20-1,TRBJ2-7,-,TGCAGTGCTACTGGACAGGAAACCTACGAGCAGTACTTC,CSATGQETYEQYF
-,TRBV4-2,TRBJ1-2,-,TGTGCCAGCAGCCAAGAGCCCCGGTCCTGGGGGGGTGGCTACACCTTC,CASSQEPRSWGGGYTF
-,TRBV7-9,TRBJ2-5,-,TGTGCCAGCAGCTTACCCCGGGGGCTCCAAGAGACCCAGTACTTC,CASSLPRGLQETQYF
-,TRBV7-9,TRBJ1-2,-,TGTGCCAGCAGCCTTGGGATAGGCTACACCTTC,CASSLGIGYTF
TRBD1,TRBV15,TRBJ2-1,few,TGTGCCACCAGCAGAGGAGGGACAGGGAGATACAATGAGCAGTTCTTC,CATSRGGTGRYNEQFF